A single sample is the source of the 3 T cell receptor beta chains below, sequenced in a study of T cell responses to AZD1222 COVID-19 vaccine (dated by TCRdb to the early 2020s). Receptors were amplified or captured by the immunoSEQ multiplex PCR assay. This is the immuneACCESS table as TCRdb keeps it, with only in-frame sequences that have V and J called. A part of the clones is gone; compared with another copy, unresolved V genes explain less than half, and the rest is unexplained. Counted in this sample were tens of thousands of clones; around 85% of them appeared once. The leading ten clones occupy roughly 12% of the sample. Interpreted using the paper, the time point label stands for: about 28 days (+/-7) after the second vaccine dose. This sample comprised peripheral blood, obtained 28 days after the second AZD1222 dose. These receptors originate from an adult who received the AZD1222 COVID-19 vaccine.

The gene calls are TRBV28 and TRBJ2-7; D is unresolved. This CDR3 is built from 15 residues. Germline V gene lookup returns CDR1 MDHEN and CDR2 SYDVKM. Trimming shortened V by 2 bases and J by 2 bases, and 13 bases separated the two germline ends. For the CDR3, the DNA is TGTGCCAGCAGTTTACGGCCCCAACGGACCTACGAGCAGTACTTC. Translating it yields CASSLRPQRTYEQYF.

V and J are TRBV5-4 and TRBJ2-3; 7 nucleotides line up with TRBD1. The V gene end was trimmed by 3 bases and the J gene end by 1 base; junction bases not matched to a gene: 5. CDR3 length: 15 amino acids. Germline V gives CDR1 SGHNT, CDR2 YYREEE (reference sequence). CDR3 bases: TGTGCCAGCAGCTCTGACGGGACAGGCACAGATACGCAGTATTTT. Encoded protein: CASSSDGTGTDTQYF. Drawing the rest from reference TRBV5-4 and TRBJ2-3, the complete variable domain is ETGVTQSPTHLIKTRGQQVTLRCSSQSGHNTVSWYQQALGQGPQFIFQYYREEENGRGNFPPRFSGLQFPNYSSELNVNALELDDSALYLCASSSDGTGTDTQYFGPGTRLTVL.

The gene calls are TRBV6-2 or TRBV6-3 and TRBJ2-1, with 7 bases matching TRBD1. Germline V gene sequence: CDR1 MNHEY, CDR2 SVGEGT. The CDR3 spans 14 residues. V dropped 4 bases and J dropped 6; count of bases not matched to a gene: 6. In DNA form, the CDR3 reads TGTGCCAGCAGTTGGGGACAGAGGATCAATGAGCAGTTCTTC. Translating it yields CASSWGQRINEQFF.